The clone carrying this T cell receptor beta chain was picked up a small number of times. Its target is not known. The entry originates in a study of CD8 T cells in ankylosing spondylitis. Each CDR3 protein gets one entry after TCRdb re-called the 5' RACE reads with MiXCR. Among 200,000 to 250,000 distinct CDR3 sequences listed, just under 7.5% were seen once. The study's findings and limits: Ankylosing spondylitis blood appeared to be characterized by a TCR beta motif of roughly eight highly homologous variants.

This TCR was recovered from a male donor with ankylosing spondylitis. Sequences were obtained from blood, either unsorted or a sorted T cell fraction (not recorded which).

CDR3 residues: CASSYSTEGAVLNEKLFF. CDR3 bases: TGTGCCAGCAGTTACTCAACGGAGGGGGCGGTCCTTAATGAAAAACTGTTTTTT. The V call is TRBV6-2 or TRBV6-3, the J call TRBJ1-4; 7 positions agree with TRBD1. V lost 0 bases, J lost 4 bases, and 11 bases stayed unmatched. The CDR3 sequence is 18 residues long. Germline values: CDR1 MNHEY, CDR2 SVGEGT.